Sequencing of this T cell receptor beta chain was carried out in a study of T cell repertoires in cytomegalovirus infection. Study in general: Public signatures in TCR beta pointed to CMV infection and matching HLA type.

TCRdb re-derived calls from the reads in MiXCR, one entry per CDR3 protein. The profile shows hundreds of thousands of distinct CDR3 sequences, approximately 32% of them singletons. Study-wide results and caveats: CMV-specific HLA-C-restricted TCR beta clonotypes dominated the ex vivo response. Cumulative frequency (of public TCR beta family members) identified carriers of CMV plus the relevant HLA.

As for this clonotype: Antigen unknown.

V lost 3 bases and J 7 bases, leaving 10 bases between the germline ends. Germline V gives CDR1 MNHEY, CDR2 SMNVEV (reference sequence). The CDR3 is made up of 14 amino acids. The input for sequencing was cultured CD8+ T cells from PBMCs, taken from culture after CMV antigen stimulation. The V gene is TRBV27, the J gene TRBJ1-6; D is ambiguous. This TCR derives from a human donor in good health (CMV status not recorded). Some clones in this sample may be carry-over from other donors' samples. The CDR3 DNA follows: TGTGCCAGCAGTTTTGGACTCCTAAATTCACCCCTCCACTTT. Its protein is CASSFGLLNSPLHF.